The 26 T cell receptor beta chains below were found in one sample sequenced in a study of cytomegalovirus exposure and HLA in healthy donors. PCR used 60 Vbeta primers and 13 Jbeta primers. Generated by immunoSEQ multiplex PCR, the TCRdb table keeps only in-frame clones and is missing some. The data hold 65,000 to 85,000 clones, with nearly 80% observed a single time. Sequencing used PBMCs. The origin of the receptors is a woman between 35 and 50 years old in good health and CMV-seropositive.

The chain links TRBV9 to TRBJ2-3; no firm D call. Trimming pared 2 bases from V and 1 base from J, leaving 5 bases between. CDR1 SGDLS and CDR2 YYNGEE come from the germline V gene. The CDR3 spans 13 residues. The CDR3 reads CASSVRGTDTQYF. DNA for the CDR3: TGTGCCAGCAGCGTCCGGGGCACAGATACGCAGTATTTT.

The rearrangement joins TRBV25-1 to TRBJ1-2; tentatively, D is TRBD1 (5 bases). Per the germline V gene, CDR1 is MGHDK and CDR2 is SYGVNS. This CDR3 contains 12 residues. Trimming removed 3 bases from V and 8 bases from J, with 10 bases in between. CDR3 nucleotide sequence: TGTGCCAGCAGTGACAGGGCCTACGGCTACACCTTC. This translates into CASSDRAYGYTF.

J is TRBJ1-4 and V is TRBV6-6; perhaps TRBD1 as D (5 bases). Per germline, CDR1 MNHNY and CDR2 SVGAGI (reference sequence). Trimming left V 10 bases short and J 5 bases short, with 14 bases between. This CDR3 region has 13 residues. The CDR3 nucleotides are TGTGCCACCCTGTTGGGGGGAAATGAAAAACTGTTTTTT. This encodes CATLLGGNEKLFF.

This clone was picked up one time. The chain recombines TRBV6-5 with TRBJ1-4; the D gene is possibly TRBD1 (6 bases). Trimming removed 6 bases at V and 4 bases at J, with 12 bases between. From germline, CDR1 is MNHEY and CDR2 SVGAGI. The CDR3 covers 14 residues. CDR3 in amino acids: CASSRTVLNEKLFF. For the CDR3, the DNA is TGTGCCAGCAGCAGGACAGTCCTTAATGAAAAACTGTTTTTT.

This clone occurred once. At one of its ends the junction is not consistent with the germline gene, which may arise from a read error. V gene TRBV30 combines with J gene TRBJ1-1; D remains ambiguous. Germline CDR1 reads GTSNPN; CDR2 reads SVGIG (reference sequence). The CDR3 contains 12 residues. CDR3 sequence reads: CARRATGTEAFF. CDR3 coding DNA: TGTGCCCGGAGGGCAACGGGGACTGAAGCTTTCTTT.

V and J are TRBV5-1 and TRBJ1-2, with 7 bases lining up with TRBD1. Unmatched junction bases numbered 8, after V lost 5 bases and J lost 4 bases. Looked up from germline, CDR1 is SGHRS and CDR2 is YFSETQ. This CDR3 is built from 14 residues. The CDR3: CASSFKGAGYGYTF. Written as DNA, the CDR3 is TGCGCCAGCAGTTTTAAGGGGGCGGGCTATGGCTACACCTTC.

This clone occurred a few times. The rearrangement uses TRBV4-3 and TRBJ1-2; D is ambiguous. The V and J ends lost 4 bases and 5 bases respectively, with 11 bases between them. This CDR3 spans 13 amino acids. Germline CDR1 LGHNA, CDR2 YSLEER. The CDR3 protein is CASSPRTRYGYTF. The DNA for the CDR3 is TGCGCCAGCAGCCCCCGGACTAGGTATGGCTACACCTTC.

J is TRBJ2-1 and V is TRBV7-8; weak D call: TRBD2 (6 bases). V was cut by 5 bases and J by 8 bases, with 10 bases left in between. CDR1 and CDR2 from the germline V gene are SGHVS and FQNEAQ. CDR3 size: 12 residues. The CDR3 region has the DNA TGTGCCAGCAGCCCAGCGGGCCATGAGCAGTTCTTC. It specifies CASSPAGHEQFF. Complete variable domain (other parts from reference TRBV7-8 and TRBJ2-1): GAGVSQSPRYKVAKRGQDVALRCDPISGHVSLFWYQQALGQGPEFLTYFQNEAQLDKSGLPSDRFFAERPEGSVSTLKIQRTQQEDSAVYLCASSPAGHEQFFGPGTRLTVL.

This chain links TRBV6-6 with TRBJ1-1; tentative D call: TRBD1 (5 bases). Germline CDR1 and CDR2: MNHNY and SVGAGI (reference sequence). The germline V and J ends were trimmed by 0 bases and 1 base, with 6 bases remaining between them. The length of the CDR3 is 14 residues. The CDR3 coding sequence is TGTGCCAGCAGTTACTCTCAGGGGAACACTGAAGCTTTCTTT. Its protein is CASSYSQGNTEAFF.

This clone was seen more than once but under ten times. The V call is TRBV5-1, the J call TRBJ2-3; TRBD2 might be the D (7 bases). The V gene's germline CDR1 is SGHRS and CDR2 YFSETQ. The CDR3 runs 15 residues. V lost 2 bases, J lost 4 bases, and 14 bases lay in between. The CDR3 loop is CASSFRGAGSDTQYF. CDR3 in DNA: TGCGCCAGCAGCTTTCGGGGGGCCGGATCAGATACGCAGTATTTT.

This sequence joins TRBV15 and TRBJ2-4; 7 bases align to TRBD1. The CDR3 runs to 15 residues. Germline values: CDR1 LNHNV, CDR2 YYDKDF (reference sequence). V shed 0 bases and J 5 bases; nucleotides not matched to a gene: 4. The CDR3 sequence: CATSRDATGQNIQYF. CDR3 sequence (DNA): TGTGCCACCAGCAGAGATGCGACAGGGCAAAACATTCAGTACTTC.

This chain joins TRBV7-2 and TRBJ2-1, with D hard to call. The CDR3 length is 13 residues. Trimming took off 5 bases at V and 5 bases at J, with 10 bases between the two ends. Germline values: CDR1 SGHTA, CDR2 FQGNSA. The CDR3 DNA reads TGTGCCAGCAGCCTACAGATCCACAATGAGCAGTTCTTC. This gives the protein CASSLQIHNEQFF.

This chain links TRBV28 with TRBJ2-7; a possible D gene is TRBD1 (6 bases). V shed 6 bases and J shed 3 bases, with 12 bases lying between them. In germline, CDR1 is MDHEN, CDR2 SYDVKM. The CDR3 has 13 amino acids. The CDR3 sequence: CASRVAGVYEQYF. In nucleotides, the CDR3 is TGTGCCAGCAGAGTGGCAGGGGTCTACGAGCAGTACTTC.

The V gene is TRBV27, the J gene TRBJ1-1, with TRBD1 matching over 7 bases. CDR3 size: 13 residues. J was trimmed by 3 bases and V by 6 bases; bases with no gene match: 4. Germline CDR1 is MNHEY and CDR2 is SMNVEV (reference sequence). The CDR3 DNA follows: TGTGCCAGCAGGGGACAGTTAGACACTGAAGCTTTCTTT. Its protein is CASRGQLDTEAFF.

The V gene is TRBV4-3, the J gene TRBJ1-3; possible D gene TRBD1, 5 bases. With 1 base removed from V and 2 bases from J, the gap between germline ends came to 9 bases. Per germline, CDR1 LGHNA and CDR2 YSLEER. This CDR3 is 15 amino acids long. For the CDR3, the DNA is TGCGCCAGCAGCCAAGGTTCGGGGGCTGGAAACACCATATATTTT. Amino acid sequence: CASSQGSGAGNTIYF.

J is TRBJ2-5 and V is TRBV6-5, with 10 bases lining up with TRBD1. J gave up 5 bases and V 6 bases, and 9 bases lay outside the gene matches. The CDR3 contains 15 residues. Germline CDR1 reads MNHEY; CDR2 reads SVGAGI. CDR3 bases: TGTGCCAGCAGCGTTTCCGGGACAGGGGTCGAGACCCAGTACTTC. This sequence encodes CASSVSGTGVETQYF.

This chain connects TRBV7-9 to TRBJ2-1; 10 bases are a match to TRBD2. The ends lost 3 bases at V and 0 bases at J; junction bases unmatched: 5. The CDR3 is made up of 17 amino acids. In germline, CDR1 is SEHNR, CDR2 FQNEAQ (reference sequence). In DNA, the CDR3 is TGTGCCAGCAGCTTTAACAGCGGGGGGGGCTCCTACAATGAGCAGTTCTTC. Translation gives CASSFNSGGGSYNEQFF.

This clone was seen only once. This chain joins TRBV18 and TRBJ2-3, with 7 bases that match TRBD2. V lost 2 bases and J lost 0; bases outside the gene matches: 8. Germline-derived CDR1 and CDR2 are KGHSH and LQKENI. The CDR3 covers 17 residues. Written as DNA, the CDR3 is TGTGCCAGCTCACCAAGCCAAGGGGACTATAGCACAGATACGCAGTATTTT. This gives the protein CASSPSQGDYSTDTQYF.

The chain carries TRBV2 and TRBJ2-5, with 11 bases aligning to TRBD2. This CDR3 is 16 amino acids long. Germline V gene sequence: CDR1 SNHLY, CDR2 FYNNEI. The V and J ends lost 7 bases and 2 bases, in that order; junction bases with no gene match: 9. The CDR3: CASTQGPSGGQETQYF. The CDR3 DNA reads TGTGCCAGCACTCAGGGGCCTAGCGGGGGGCAAGAGACCCAGTACTTC.

The CDR3 bases are TGTGCCAGCAGCCAAGACAGGGCCACTGAAGCTTTCTTT. Amino acids: CASSQDRATEAFF. The gene calls are TRBV7-7 and TRBJ1-1; 7 bases line up with TRBD1. Germline values: CDR1 SSHAT, CDR2 FNYEAQ (reference sequence). The CDR3 has 13 amino acids. The J segment lost 4 bases and the V segment lost 5 bases, leaving 4 bases of the junction unmatched.

The chain joins TRBV4-2 to TRBJ1-2; D gene ambiguous. Trimming took 0 bases from V and 8 from J, leaving 16 bases between them. The CDR3 is 15 residues long. In germline, CDR1 is LGHNA, CDR2 YNFKEQ. The CDR3 DNA reads as TGTGCCAGCAGCCAAGAAACGACCGAGGTCGTGGGCTACACCTTC. Its translation: CASSQETTEVVGYTF.

The gene calls are TRBV14 and TRBJ2-5, with TRBD2 as a possible D gene (6 bases). CDR3 length: 14 amino acids. CDR1 and CDR2 from the germline V gene are SGHDN and FVKESK. V was cut by 3 bases and J by 4 bases, with 12 bases left in between. The CDR3 spells CASSHPMGGETQYF. The CDR3 nucleotides read TGTGCCAGCAGCCATCCCATGGGGGGAGAGACCCAGTACTTC.

The chain uses TRBV7-2 and TRBJ1-2; D may be TRBD1 (5 bases). Trimming took off 5 bases at V and 5 bases at J, with 9 bases between the two ends. The CDR3 extends over 12 amino acids. The germline CDR1 and CDR2 sequences are SGHTA and FQGNSA. In nucleotides, the CDR3 is TGTGCCAGCAGCCCTCAGGGATATGGCTACACCTTC. Amino acid sequence: CASSPQGYGYTF.

V is TRBV5-4 and J is TRBJ2-7; the D gene is possibly TRBD1 (5 bases). V was clipped by 0 bases and J by 6 bases, with 7 bases between them. CDR1 and CDR2 (germline): SGHNT, YYREEE (reference sequence). The CDR3 is 12 amino acids. For the CDR3, the DNA is TGTGCCAGCAGCTTGGTAGGGGCCGAGCAGTACTTC. This encodes CASSLVGAEQYF.

This sequence joins TRBV9 and TRBJ1-1, with 9 nucleotides matching TRBD1. This CDR3 region has 14 residues. CDR1 is SGDLS and CDR2 is YYNGEE in the germline V gene. V gave up 4 bases and J gave up 8 bases; unmatched junction bases: 9. CDR3 coding DNA: TGTGCCAGCAGCCCTGGTGGTGGGACAGGGGAAGCTTTCTTT. Its translation is CASSPGGGTGEAFF.

The chain recombines TRBV28 with TRBJ2-5, with D perhaps TRBD1 (6 bases). The CDR3 sequence is 13 residues long. V was clipped by 5 bases and J by 3 bases, with 10 bases between them. The germline V gene has CDR1 MDHEN and CDR2 SYDVKM. DNA for the CDR3: TGTGCCAGCAGTGTGGGACAAGAAGAGACCCAGTACTTC. The encoded protein is CASSVGQEETQYF.